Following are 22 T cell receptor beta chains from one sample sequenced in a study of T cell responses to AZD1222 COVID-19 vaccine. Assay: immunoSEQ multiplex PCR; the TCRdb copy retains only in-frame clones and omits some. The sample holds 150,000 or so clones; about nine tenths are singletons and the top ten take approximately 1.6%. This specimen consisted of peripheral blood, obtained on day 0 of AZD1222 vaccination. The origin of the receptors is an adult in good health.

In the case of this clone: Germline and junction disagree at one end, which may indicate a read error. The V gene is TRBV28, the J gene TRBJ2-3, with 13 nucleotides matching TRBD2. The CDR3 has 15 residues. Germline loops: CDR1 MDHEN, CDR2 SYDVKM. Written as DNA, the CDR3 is TGTGCCAGCAGCCTCGCCGCCTCTAGACTAGCGGGGGGCGTTTTT. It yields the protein CASSLAASRLAGGVF.

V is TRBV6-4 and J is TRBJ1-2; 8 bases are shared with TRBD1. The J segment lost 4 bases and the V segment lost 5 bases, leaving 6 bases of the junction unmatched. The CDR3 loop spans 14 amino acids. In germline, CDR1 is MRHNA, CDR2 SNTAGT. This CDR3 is CASSPTGTGYGYTF. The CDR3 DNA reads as TGTGCCAGCAGTCCTACCGGGACAGGCTATGGCTACACCTTC.

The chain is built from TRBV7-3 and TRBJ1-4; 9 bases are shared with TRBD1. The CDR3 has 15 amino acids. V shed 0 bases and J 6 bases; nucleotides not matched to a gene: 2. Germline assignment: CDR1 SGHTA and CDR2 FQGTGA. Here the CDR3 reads CASSLTGQGDEKLFF. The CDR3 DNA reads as TGTGCCAGCAGCTTAACGGGACAGGGAGATGAAAAACTGTTTTTT.

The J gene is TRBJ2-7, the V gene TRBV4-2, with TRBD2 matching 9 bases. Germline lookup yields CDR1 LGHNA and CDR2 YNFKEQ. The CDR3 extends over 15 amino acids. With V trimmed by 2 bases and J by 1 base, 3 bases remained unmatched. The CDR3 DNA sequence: TGTGCCAGCAGCCAACGGAGCGGGGGGTCCTACGAGCAGTACTTC. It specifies CASSQRSGGSYEQYF.

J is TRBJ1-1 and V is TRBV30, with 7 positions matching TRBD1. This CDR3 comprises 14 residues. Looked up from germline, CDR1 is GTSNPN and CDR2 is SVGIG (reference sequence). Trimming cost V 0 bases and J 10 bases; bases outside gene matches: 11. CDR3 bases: TGTGCCTGGAGTGTACGAGGGGGCGGGTATGTAGCTTTCTTT. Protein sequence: CAWSVRGGGYVAFF. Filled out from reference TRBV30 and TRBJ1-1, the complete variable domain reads SQTIHQWPATLVQPVGSPLSLECTVEGTSNPNLYWYRQAAGRGLQLLFYSVGIGQISSEVPQNLSASRPQDRQFILSSKKLLLSDSGFYLCAWSVRGGGYVAFFGQGTRLTVV.

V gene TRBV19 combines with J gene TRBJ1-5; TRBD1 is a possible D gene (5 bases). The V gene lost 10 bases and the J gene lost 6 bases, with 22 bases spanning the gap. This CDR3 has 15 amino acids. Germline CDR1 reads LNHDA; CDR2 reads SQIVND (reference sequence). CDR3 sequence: CATTFWRGPGQPQHF. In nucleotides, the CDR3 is TGTGCCACCACCTTCTGGAGGGGACCGGGTCAGCCCCAGCATTTT. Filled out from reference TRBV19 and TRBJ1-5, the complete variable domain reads DGGITQSPKYLFRKEGQNVTLSCEQNLNHDAMYWYRQDPGQGLRLIYYSQIVNDFQKGDIAEGYSVSREKKESFPLTVTSAQKNPTAFYLCATTFWRGPGQPQHFGDGTRLSIL.

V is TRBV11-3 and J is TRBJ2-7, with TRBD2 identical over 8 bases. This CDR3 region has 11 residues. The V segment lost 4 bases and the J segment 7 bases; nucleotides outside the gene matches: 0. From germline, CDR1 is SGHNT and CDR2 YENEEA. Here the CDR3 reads CASSSSGEQYF. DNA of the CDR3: TGTGCCAGCAGCTCTAGCGGGGAGCAGTACTTC. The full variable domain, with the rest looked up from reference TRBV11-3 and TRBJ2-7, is EAGVVQSPRYKIIEKKQPVAFWCNPISGHNTLYWYLQNLGQGPELLIRYENEEAVDDSQLPKDRFSAERLKGVDSTLKIQPAELGDSAVYLCASSSSGEQYFGPGTRLTVT.

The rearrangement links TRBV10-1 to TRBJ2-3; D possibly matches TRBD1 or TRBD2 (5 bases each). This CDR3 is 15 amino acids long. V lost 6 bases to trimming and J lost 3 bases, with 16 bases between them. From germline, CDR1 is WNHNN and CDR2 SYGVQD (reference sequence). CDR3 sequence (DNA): TGCGCCAGCAGGGGACGCAGAGGGGTAACAGATACGCAGTATTTT. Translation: CASRGRRGVTDTQYF.

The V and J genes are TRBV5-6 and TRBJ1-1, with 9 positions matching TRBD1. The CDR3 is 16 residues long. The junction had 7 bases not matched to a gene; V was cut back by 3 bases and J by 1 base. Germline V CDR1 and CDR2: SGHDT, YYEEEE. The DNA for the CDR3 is TGTGCCAGCAGCTATATACCGGGACAGGGGAACACTGAAGCTTTCTTT. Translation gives CASSYIPGQGNTEAFF.

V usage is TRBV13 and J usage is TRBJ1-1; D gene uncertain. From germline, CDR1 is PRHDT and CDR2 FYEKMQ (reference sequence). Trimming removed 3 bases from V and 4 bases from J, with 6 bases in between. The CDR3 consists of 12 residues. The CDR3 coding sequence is TGTGCCAGCAGCTTCTTGACCACTGAAGCTTTCTTT. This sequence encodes CASSFLTTEAFF.

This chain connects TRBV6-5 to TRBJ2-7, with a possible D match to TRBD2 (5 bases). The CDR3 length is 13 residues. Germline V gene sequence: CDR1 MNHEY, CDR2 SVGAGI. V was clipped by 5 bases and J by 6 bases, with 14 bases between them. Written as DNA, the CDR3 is TGTGCCAGCAGTCGGGGATATCTTGGCGAGCAGTACTTC. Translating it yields CASSRGYLGEQYF.

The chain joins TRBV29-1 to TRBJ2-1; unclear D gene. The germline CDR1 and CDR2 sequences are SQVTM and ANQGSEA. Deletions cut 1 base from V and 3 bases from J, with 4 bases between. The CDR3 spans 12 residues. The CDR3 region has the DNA TGCAGCGTTGAAGGGGGCTACAATGAGCAGTTCTTC. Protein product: CSVEGGYNEQFF.

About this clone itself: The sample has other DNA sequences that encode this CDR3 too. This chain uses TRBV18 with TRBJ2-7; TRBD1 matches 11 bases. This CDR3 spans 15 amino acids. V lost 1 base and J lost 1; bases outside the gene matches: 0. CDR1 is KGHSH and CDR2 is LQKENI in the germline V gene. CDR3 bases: TGTGCCAGCTCACCACGGGACAGGGGGTCCTACGAGCAGTACTTC. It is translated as CASSPRDRGSYEQYF.

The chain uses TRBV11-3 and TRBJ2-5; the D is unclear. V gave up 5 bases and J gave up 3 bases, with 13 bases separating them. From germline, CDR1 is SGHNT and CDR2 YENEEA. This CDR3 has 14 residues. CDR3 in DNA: TGTGCCAGCAGCCCCCCCTCAAGGGAAGAGACCCAGTACTTC. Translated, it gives CASSPPSREETQYF.

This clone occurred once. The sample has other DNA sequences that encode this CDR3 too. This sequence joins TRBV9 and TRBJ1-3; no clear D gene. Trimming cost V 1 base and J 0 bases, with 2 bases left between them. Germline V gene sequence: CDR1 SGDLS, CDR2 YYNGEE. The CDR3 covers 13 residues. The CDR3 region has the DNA TGTGCCAGCAGCGTAAGCTCTGGAAACACCATATATTTT. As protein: CASSVSSGNTIYF. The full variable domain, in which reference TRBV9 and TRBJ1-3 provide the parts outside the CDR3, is DSGVTQTPKHLITATGQRVTLRCSPRSGDLSVYWYQQSLDQGLQFLIQYYNGEERAKGNILERFSAQQFPDLHSELNLSSLELGDSALYFCASSVSSGNTIYFGEGSWLTVV.

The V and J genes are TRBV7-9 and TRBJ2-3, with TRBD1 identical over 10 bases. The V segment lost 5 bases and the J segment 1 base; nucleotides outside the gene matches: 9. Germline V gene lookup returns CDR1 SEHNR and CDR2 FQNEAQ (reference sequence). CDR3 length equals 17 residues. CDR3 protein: CASSSGAGTGGTDTQYF. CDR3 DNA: TGTGCCAGCAGCAGTGGGGCCGGGACAGGGGGCACAGATACGCAGTATTTT.

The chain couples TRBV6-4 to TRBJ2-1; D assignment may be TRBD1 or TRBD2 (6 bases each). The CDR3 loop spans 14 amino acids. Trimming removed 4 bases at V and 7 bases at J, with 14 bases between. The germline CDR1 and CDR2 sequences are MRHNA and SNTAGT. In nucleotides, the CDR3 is TGTGCCAGCAGTGTCTTACAGGGAGGTAATGAGCAGTTCTTC. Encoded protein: CASSVLQGGNEQFF.

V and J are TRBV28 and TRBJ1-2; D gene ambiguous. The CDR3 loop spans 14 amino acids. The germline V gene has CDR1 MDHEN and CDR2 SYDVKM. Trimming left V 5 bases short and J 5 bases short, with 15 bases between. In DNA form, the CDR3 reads TGTGCCAGCAGTCTTACGTCTGTTTGGTATGGCTACACCTTC. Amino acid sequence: CASSLTSVWYGYTF.

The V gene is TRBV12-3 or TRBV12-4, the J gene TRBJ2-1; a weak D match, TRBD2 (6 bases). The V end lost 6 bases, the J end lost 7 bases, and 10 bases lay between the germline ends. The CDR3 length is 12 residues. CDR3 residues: CASSRLANEQFF. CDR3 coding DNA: TGTGCCAGCAGCCGGCTAGCGAATGAGCAGTTCTTC.

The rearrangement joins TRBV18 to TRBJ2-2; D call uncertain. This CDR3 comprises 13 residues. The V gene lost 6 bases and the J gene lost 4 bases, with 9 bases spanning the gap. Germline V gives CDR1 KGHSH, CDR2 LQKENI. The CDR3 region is CASSELSTGELFF. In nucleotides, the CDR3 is TGTGCCAGCTCCGAGCTTAGCACCGGGGAGCTGTTTTTT.

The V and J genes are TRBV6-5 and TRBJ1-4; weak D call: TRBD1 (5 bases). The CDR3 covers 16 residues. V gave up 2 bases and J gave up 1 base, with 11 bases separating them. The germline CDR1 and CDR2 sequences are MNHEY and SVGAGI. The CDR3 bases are TGTGCCAGCAGTTACGGGCAGGGCGTAACTAATGAAAAACTGTTTTTT. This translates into CASSYGQGVTNEKLFF.

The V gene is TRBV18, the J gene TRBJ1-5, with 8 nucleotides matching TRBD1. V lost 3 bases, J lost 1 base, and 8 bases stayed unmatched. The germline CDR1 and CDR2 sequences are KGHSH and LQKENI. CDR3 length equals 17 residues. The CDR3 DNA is TGTGCCAGCTCACCGGGGATGGACAGGGTGAGCAATCAGCCCCAGCATTTT. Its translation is CASSPGMDRVSNQPQHF.